Sequencing of this T cell receptor (beta chain) was carried out in a study of shared clonotypes between healthy human individuals (dated by TCRdb to 2018 to 2021). In terms of the full investigation: The cohort included a few men and a couple of women between 18 and 49 years of age. Different laboratories and diverse techniques were used to prepare libraries and sequence TCR repertoires, to increase sequencing depth and limit assay-specific biases. The study deeply sequenced blood TCR repertoires of five healthy adults to estimate repertoire size and the extent of clonotype sharing between individuals. Between about 0.85 and 10 billion PBMCs per donor were obtained by leukapheresis. Per donor, three plates each were used for CD4 naive and CD4 memory, two for CD8 naive, and one for CD8 memory.

As to this clone: Its antigen specificity is not known. Base qualities are missing; no much larger clone stands one base away.

What the research found in general, with its limitations: Sampling was limited to blood, and TCR repertoires in tissue likely differ from TCR repertoires in blood. Naive subsets generally had larger estimated clonotype richness than memory subsets. Compared with non-shared clonotypes, clonotypes shared by all four sorted-subset donors had higher generation probabilities. Incomplete sequencing was indicated by rarefaction of sorted-subset datasets, despite the large sequencing depth. Because the study included a small number of donors, the genetic and exposure-history diversity represented was limited. Pairwise subsampling led to the expectation that sequencing depth would affect the degree of clonotype sharing among donors. Around 5.4% of naive CD4, 3.5% of naive CD8, approximately 2% of memory CD4, and 0.4% of memory CD8 clonotypes were shared across several donors.

Using the deep immunoSEQ assay, multiplex PCR amplified TCR CDR3 regions from genomic DNA. Genomic DNA extracted from each cell subset was distributed evenly over all wells of several immunoSEQ 96-well plates, and each plate served as one replicate. For sorted subsets, roughly 200 ng of genomic DNA, equivalent to 25,000 to 35,000 T cell genomes, went into each replicate PCR. Purified libraries were measured with a Qubit 3.0 fluorometer, size-checked on a Bioanalyzer 2100, and measured again with the KAPA Library Quantification kit. A separate single-read 150-cycle Illumina NextSeq 550 flow cell was used to sequence each immunoSEQ 96-well plate. In the authors' own workflow: The immunoSEQ output contained only junctional sequences without quality scores, so filtering could not match that applied to full-length reads. To assign V/J genes and CDR3, sequences were annotated against IMGT germline references using PyIR, a Python wrapper for IgBLAST v1.9. Reads with weak V/J assignments (E-value above 1e-6), missing CDR3, stop codons, out-of-frame junctions, or ambiguous translated residues were removed. V3J clonotypes were defined by identical inferred V gene, J gene, and CDR3 amino acid sequence. Percentage overlap between repertoires was computed as shared unique clonotypes divided by the size of the smaller repertoire. Repertoire richness was assessed with RTK rarefaction, the Chao1 estimator, and Recon v2.1 estimates of unobserved clonotypes. For all TCRbeta clonotypes obtained by the gDNA method from several donors, generation probabilities were computed with OLGA. The table comes from immuneACCESS by way of TCRdb, which keeps in-frame sequences with V and J called. Part of the clones is missing from these tables; in studies checked, under half for an unresolved V gene and the rest for unknown reasons. The V and J calls and clone size were taken over from that table, and D and trimming were inferred from the DNA. A total of about 980,000 clones appear in this sample, approximately 76% of them only once. The top ten clones comprise about 1.5% of the sample.

Donors were healthy HIV-negative adults with no recently reported acute infections or vaccinations. Only Caucasian adults living in Nashville, Tennessee, USA were represented among the donors. Magnetic negative selection was used to enrich CD4+ T cells, after which naive cells were positively selected on CD45RA and the negative fraction became the memory subset. Blood was obtained by leukapheresis, after which PBMCs were separated by Ficoll-Histopaque density gradient centrifugation and cryopreserved in liquid nitrogen vapor phase. Purity and quantity of every magnetically sorted T cell population were checked by analytical flow cytometry. Genomic DNA was isolated from every sorted fraction and measured by UV absorbance on a Nanodrop 2000c. Trimmed from V: 6 bases; trimmed from J: 9 bases; junction bases lacking a gene match: 10. The germline V gene (reference sequence) provides CDR1 LNHDA and CDR2 SQIVND. From the cysteine through the phenylalanine, the CDR3 covers 14 amino acids. Only the CDR3 DNA stays, 42 bases, in frame from base 1.

The rearranged segments are TRBV19 and TRBJ2-5; 10 junctional bases match TRBD2. The sequenced material came from memory CD4+ T cells sorted from blood. The cell subset or site label for this specimen denotes: CD45RA-negative fraction. The TCR comes from a man younger than 35 in good health. CDR3 region: CASSQLAGRAAQYF. The nucleotides read TGTGCCAGTAGCCAACTAGCGGGGAGGGCGGCCCAGTACTTC.